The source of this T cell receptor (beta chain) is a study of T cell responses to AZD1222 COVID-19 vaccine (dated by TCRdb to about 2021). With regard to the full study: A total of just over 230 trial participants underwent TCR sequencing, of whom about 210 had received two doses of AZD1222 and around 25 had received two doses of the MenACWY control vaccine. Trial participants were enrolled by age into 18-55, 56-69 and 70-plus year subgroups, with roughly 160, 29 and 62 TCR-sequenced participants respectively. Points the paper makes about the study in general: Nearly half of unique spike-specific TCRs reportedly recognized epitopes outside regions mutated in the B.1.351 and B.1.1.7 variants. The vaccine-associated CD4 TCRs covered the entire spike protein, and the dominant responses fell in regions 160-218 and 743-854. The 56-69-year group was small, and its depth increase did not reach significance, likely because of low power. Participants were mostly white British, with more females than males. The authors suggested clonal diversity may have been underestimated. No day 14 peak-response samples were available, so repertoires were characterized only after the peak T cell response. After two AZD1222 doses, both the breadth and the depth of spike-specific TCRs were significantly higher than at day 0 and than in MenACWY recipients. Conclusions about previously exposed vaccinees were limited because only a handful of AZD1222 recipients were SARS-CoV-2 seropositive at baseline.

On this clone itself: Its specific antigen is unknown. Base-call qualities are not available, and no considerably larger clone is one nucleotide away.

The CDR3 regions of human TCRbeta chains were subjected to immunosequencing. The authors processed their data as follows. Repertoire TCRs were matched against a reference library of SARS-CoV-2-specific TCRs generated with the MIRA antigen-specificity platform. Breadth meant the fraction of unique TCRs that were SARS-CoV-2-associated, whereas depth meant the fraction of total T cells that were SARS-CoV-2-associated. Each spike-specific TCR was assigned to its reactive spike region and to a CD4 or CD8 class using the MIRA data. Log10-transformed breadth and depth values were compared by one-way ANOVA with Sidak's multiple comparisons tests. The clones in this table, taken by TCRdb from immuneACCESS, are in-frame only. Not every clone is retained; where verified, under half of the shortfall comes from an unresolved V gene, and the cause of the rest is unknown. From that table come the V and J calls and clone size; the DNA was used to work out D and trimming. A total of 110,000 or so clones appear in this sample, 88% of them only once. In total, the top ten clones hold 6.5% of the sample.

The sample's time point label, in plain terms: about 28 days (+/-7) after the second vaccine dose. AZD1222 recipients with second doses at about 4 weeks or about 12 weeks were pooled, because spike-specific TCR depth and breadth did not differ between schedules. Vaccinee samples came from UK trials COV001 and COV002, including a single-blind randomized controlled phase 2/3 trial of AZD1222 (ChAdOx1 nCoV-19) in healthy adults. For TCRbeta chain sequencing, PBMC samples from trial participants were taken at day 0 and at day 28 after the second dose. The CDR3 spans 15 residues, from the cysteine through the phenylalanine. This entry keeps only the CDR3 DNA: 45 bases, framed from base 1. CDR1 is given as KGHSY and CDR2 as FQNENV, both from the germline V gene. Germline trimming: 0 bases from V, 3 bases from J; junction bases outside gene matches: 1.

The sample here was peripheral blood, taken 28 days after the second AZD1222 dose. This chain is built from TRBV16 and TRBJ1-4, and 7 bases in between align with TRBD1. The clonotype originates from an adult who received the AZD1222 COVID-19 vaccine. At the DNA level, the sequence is TGTGCCAGCAGCCAATCGACAGGGCCTAATGAAAAACTGTTTTTT. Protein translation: CASSQSTGPNEKLFF.